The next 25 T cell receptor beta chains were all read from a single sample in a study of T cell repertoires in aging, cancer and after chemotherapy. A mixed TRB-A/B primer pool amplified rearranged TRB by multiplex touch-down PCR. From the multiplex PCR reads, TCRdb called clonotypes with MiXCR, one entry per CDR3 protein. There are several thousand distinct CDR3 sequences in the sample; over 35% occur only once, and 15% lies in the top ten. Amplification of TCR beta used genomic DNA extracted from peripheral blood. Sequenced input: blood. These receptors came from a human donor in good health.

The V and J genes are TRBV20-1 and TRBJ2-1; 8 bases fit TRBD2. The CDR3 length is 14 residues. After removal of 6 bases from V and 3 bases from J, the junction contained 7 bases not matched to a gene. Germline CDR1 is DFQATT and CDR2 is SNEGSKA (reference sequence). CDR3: CSALSGGRYNEQFF. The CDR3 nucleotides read TGCAGTGCGTTGAGCGGGGGACGCTACAATGAGCAGTTCTTC.

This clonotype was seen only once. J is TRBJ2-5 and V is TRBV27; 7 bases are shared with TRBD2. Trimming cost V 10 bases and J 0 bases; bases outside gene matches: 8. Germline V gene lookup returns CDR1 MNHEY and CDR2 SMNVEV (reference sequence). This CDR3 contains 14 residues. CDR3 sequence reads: CATVGGAHQETQYF. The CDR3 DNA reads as TGTGCCACCGTGGGAGGGGCCCACCAAGAGACCCAGTACTTC.

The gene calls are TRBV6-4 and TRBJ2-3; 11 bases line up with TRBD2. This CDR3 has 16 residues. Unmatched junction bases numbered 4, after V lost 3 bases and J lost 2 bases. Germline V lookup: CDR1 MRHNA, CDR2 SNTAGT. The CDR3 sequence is CASSESSGGPTDTQYF. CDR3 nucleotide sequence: TGTGCCAGCAGTGAGTCTAGCGGGGGGCCCACAGATACGCAGTATTTT.

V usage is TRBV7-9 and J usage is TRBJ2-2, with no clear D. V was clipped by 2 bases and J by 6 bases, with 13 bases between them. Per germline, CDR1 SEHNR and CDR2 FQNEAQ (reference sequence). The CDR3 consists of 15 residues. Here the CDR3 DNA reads TGTGCCAGCAGCTTACCGTACAGAGAACCCGGGGAGCTGTTTTTT. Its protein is CASSLPYREPGELFF.

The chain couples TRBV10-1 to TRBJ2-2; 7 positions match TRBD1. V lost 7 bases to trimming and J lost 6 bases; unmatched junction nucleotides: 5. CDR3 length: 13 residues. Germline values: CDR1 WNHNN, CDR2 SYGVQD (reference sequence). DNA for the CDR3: TGCGCCAGCAATGACAGGGTCCCCGGGGAGCTGTTTTTT. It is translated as CASNDRVPGELFF.

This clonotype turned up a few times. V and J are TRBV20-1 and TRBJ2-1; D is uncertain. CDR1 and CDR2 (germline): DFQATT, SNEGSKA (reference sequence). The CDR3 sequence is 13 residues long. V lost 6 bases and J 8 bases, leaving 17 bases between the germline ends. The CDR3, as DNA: TGCAGTGCCTGCCGAGAGAGAGGCGATGAGCAGTTCTTC. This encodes CSACRERGDEQFF.

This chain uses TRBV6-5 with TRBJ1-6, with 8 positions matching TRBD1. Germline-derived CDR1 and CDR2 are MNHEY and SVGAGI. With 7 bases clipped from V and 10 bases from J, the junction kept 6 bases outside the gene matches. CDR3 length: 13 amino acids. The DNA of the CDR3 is TGTGCCAGCAACTGGGACAGGAGATCACCCCTCCACTTT. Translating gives CASNWDRRSPLHF.

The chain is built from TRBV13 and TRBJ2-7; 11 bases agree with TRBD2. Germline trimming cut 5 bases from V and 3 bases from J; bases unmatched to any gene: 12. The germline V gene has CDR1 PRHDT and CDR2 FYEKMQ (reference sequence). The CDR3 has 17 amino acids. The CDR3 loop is CASSRAGSGGEGYEQYF. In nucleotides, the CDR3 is TGTGCCAGCAGCCGTGCTGGTAGCGGGGGGGAGGGCTACGAGCAGTACTTC. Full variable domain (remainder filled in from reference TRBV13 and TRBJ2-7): AAGVIQSPRHLIKEKRETATLKCYPIPRHDTVYWYQQGPGQDPQFLISFYEKMQSDKGSIPDRFSAQQFSDYHSELNMSSLELGDSALYFCASSRAGSGGEGYEQYFGPGTRLTVT.

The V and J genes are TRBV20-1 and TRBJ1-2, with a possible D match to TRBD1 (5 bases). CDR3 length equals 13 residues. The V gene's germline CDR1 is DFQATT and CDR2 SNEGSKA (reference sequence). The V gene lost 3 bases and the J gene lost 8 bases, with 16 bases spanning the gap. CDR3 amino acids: CSARVGREKGYTF. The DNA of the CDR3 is TGCAGTGCTAGGGTGGGCAGGGAGAAGGGCTACACCTTC.

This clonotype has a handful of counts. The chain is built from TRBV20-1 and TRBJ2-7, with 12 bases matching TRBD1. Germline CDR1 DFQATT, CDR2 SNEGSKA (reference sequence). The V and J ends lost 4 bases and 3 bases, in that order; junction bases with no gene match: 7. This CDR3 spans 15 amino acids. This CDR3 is CSATLGTGGGYEQYF. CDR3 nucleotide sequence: TGCAGTGCTACCCTCGGGACAGGGGGCGGCTACGAGCAGTACTTC.

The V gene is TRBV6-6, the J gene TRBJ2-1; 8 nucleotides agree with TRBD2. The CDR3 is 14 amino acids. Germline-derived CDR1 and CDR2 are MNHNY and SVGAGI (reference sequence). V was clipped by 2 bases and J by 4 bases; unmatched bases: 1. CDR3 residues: CASSYRGGYNEQFF. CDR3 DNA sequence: TGTGCCAGCAGTTACCGGGGGGGGTACAATGAGCAGTTCTTC.

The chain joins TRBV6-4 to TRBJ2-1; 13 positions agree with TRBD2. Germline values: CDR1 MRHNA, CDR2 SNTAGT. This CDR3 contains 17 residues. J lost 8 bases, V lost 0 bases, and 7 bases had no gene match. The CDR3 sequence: CASSDSSTSGGIDEQFF. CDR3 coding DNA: TGTGCCAGCAGTGACTCCTCGACTAGCGGGGGGATAGATGAGCAGTTCTTC.

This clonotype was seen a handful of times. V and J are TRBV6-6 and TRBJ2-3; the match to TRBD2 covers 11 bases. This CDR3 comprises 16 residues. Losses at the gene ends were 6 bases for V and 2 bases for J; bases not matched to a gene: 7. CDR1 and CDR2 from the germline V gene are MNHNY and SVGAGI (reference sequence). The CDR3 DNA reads TGTGCCAGCAGCCCCCGGACTAGCGGGTTCACAGATACGCAGTATTTT. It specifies CASSPRTSGFTDTQYF.

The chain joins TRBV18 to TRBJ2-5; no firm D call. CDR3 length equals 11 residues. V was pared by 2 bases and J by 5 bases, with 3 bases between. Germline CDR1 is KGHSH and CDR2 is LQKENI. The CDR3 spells CASSPSETQYF. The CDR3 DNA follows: TGTGCCAGCTCACCATCTGAGACCCAGTACTTC.

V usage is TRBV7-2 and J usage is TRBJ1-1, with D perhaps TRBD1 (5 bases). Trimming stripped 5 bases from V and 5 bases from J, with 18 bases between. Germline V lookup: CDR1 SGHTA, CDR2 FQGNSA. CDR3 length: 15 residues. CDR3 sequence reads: CASSVTFAGFTEAFF. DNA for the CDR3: TGTGCCAGCAGCGTTACATTCGCAGGGTTTACTGAAGCTTTCTTT.

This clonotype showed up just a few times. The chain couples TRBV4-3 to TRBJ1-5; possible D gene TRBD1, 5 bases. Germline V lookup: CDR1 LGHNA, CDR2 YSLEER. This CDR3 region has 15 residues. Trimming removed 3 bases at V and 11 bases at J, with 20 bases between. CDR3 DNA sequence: TGCGCCAGCAGCCAGGATAGGGACTGGCCTCTGTCCCAGCATTTT. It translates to CASSQDRDWPLSQHF.

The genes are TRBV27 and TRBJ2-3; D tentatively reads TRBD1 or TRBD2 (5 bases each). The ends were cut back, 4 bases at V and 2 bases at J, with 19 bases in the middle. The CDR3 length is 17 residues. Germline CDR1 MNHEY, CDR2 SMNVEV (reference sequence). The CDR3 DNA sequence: TGTGCCAGCAGTTCCGGATACCCGGCAGGGACCACAGATACGCAGTATTTT. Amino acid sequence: CASSSGYPAGTTDTQYF.

The CDR3 spells CASSQGLAGGGRDTQYF. The DNA for the CDR3 is TGCGCCAGCAGCCAGGGACTAGCGGGGGGTGGAAGAGATACGCAGTATTTT. V gene TRBV4-1 combines with J gene TRBJ2-3; 15 bases agree with TRBD2. V shed 3 bases and J 5 bases; nucleotides not matched to a gene: 6. Germline CDR1 reads MGHRA; CDR2 reads YSYEKL. The CDR3 covers 17 residues.

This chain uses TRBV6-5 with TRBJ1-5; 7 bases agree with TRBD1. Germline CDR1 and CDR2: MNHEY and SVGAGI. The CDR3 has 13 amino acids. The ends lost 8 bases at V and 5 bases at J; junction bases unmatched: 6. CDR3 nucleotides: TGTGCCAGCCGCGGACAGGTCTATCAGCCCCAGCATTTT. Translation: CASRGQVYQPQHF.

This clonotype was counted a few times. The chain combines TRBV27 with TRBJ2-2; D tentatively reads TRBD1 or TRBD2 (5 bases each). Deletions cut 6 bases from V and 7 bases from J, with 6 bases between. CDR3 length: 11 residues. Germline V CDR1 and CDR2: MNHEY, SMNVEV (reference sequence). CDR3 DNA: TGTGCCAGCAGGGGGGACGGGGAGCTGTTTTTT. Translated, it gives CASRGDGELFF.

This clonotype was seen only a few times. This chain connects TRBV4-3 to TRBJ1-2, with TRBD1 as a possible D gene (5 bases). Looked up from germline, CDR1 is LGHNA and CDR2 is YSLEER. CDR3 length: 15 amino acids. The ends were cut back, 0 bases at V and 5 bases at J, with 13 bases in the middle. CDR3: CASSQDSGLWYGYTF. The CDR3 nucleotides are TGCGCCAGCAGCCAAGATTCGGGGCTCTGGTATGGCTACACCTTC.

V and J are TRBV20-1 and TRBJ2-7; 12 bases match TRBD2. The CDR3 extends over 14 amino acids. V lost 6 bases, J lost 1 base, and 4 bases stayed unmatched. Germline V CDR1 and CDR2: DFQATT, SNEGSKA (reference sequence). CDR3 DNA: TGCAGTGCCAAACTAGCGGGGGGTTCCTACGAGCAGTACTTC. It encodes CSAKLAGGSYEQYF.

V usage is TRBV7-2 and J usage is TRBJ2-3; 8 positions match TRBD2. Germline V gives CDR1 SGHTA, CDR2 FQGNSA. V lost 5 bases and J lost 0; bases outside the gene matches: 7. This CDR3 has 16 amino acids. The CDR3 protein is CASSPRLAGSTDTQYF. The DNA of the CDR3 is TGTGCCAGCAGCCCAAGGTTAGCGGGGAGCACAGATACGCAGTATTTT.

The CDR3 loop reads CASSTRAPGANVLTF. The CDR3, as DNA: TGTGCCAGTAGTACCCGGGCTCCGGGGGCCAACGTCCTGACTTTC. This chain connects TRBV19 to TRBJ2-6; D remains unclear. Between the trimmed V and J ends, which lost 4 bases and 4 bases, there was a span of 11 bases. Germline V CDR1 and CDR2: LNHDA, SQIVND (reference sequence). The CDR3 spans 15 residues. Combining the CDR3 with reference TRBV19 and TRBJ2-6 gives the whole variable domain DGGITQSPKYLFRKEGQNVTLSCEQNLNHDAMYWYRQDPGQGLRLIYYSQIVNDFQKGDIAEGYSVSREKKESFPLTVTSAQKNPTAFYLCASSTRAPGANVLTFGAGSRLTVL.

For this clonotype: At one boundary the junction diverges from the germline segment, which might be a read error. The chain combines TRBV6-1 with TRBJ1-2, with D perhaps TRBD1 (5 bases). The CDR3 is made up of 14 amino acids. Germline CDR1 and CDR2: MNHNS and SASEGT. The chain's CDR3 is CTSRALRESVGYTF. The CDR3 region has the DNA TGTACCAGCAGGGCACTCAGGGAAAGTGTCGGCTACACCTTC.